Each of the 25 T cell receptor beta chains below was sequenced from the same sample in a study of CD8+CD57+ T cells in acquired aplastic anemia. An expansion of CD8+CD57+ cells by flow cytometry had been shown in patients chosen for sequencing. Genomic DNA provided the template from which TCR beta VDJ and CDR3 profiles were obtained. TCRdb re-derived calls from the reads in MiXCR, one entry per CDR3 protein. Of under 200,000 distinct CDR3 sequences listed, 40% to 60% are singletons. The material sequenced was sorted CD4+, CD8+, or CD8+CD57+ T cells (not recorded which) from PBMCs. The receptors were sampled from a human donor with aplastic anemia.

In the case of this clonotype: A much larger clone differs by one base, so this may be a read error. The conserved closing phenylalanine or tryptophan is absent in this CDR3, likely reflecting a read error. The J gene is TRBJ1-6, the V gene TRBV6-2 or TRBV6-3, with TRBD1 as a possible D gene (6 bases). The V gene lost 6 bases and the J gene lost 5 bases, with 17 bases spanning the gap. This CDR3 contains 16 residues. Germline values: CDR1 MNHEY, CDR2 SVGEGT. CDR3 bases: TGTGCCAGCAGCCTCCAGAGACAGGACGATAATTCACCCCTCCACTCT. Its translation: CASSLQRQDDNSPLHS.

The CDR3 DNA follows: TGTGCCACCAGTGATTTAGGGGGACTAGCGGGAGGGAATGAGCAGTTCTTC. Its protein product is CATSDLGGLAGGNEQFF. The rearrangement uses TRBV24-1 and TRBJ2-1, with 16 bases that match TRBD2. CDR1 and CDR2 (germline): KGHDR, SFDVKD. This CDR3 has 17 amino acids. V was clipped by 1 base and J by 7 bases; unmatched bases: 3.

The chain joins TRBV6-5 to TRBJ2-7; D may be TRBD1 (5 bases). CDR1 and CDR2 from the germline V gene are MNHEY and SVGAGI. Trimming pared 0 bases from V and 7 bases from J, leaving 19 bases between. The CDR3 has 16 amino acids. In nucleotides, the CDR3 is TGTGCCAGCAGTTACTCCCCGCGCTCAGGGTCGAGAGAGCAGTACTTC. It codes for CASSYSPRSGSREQYF.

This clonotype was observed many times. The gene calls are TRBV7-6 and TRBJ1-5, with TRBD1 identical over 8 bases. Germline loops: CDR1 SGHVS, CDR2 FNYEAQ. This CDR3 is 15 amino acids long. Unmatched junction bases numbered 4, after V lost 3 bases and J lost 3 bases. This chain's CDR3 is CASSLTGAINQPQHF. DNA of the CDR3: TGTGCCAGCAGCTTGACAGGGGCCATCAATCAGCCCCAGCATTTT.

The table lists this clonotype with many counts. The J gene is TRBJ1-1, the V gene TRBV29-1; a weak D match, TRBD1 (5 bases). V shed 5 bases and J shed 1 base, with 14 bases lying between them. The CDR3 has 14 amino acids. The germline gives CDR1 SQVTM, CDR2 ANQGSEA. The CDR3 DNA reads TGCAGCGTTCCAGCCAGGCAGGGGAACACTGAAGCTTTCTTT. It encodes CSVPARQGNTEAFF.

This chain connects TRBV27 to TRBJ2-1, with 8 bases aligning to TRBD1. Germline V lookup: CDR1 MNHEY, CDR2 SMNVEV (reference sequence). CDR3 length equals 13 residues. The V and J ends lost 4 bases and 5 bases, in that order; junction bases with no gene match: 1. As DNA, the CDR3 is TGTGCCAGCAGTTCAGGGGGCAACAATGAGCAGTTCTTC. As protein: CASSSGGNNEQFF.

The CDR3 is CASSPSGRAGNNEQFF. Here the CDR3 DNA reads TGTGCCAGCAGTCCCTCGGGGAGAGCGGGAAACAATGAGCAGTTCTTC. The J gene is TRBJ2-1, the V gene TRBV27, with 7 positions matching TRBD2. Germline CDR1 and CDR2: MNHEY and SMNVEV (reference sequence). J lost 5 bases, V lost 5 bases, and 12 bases had no gene match. There are 16 residues in the CDR3.

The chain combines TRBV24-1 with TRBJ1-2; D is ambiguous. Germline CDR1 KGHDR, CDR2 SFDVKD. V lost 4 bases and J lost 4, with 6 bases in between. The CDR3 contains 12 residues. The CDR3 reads CATSEGFYGYTF. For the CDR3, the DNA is TGTGCCACCAGTGAGGGATTCTATGGCTACACCTTC.

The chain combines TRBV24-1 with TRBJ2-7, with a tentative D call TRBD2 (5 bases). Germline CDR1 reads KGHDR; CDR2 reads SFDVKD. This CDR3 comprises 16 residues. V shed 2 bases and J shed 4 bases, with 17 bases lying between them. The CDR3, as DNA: TGTGCCACCAGTGATTCCAAAGCCGGGAACGTTTACGAGCAGTACTTC. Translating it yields CATSDSKAGNVYEQYF.

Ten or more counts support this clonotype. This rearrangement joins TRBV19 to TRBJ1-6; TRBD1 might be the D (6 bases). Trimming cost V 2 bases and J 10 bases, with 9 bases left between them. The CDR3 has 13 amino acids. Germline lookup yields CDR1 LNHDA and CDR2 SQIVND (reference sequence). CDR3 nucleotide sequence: TGTGCCAGTAGTATATTAACAGGGTCACCCCTCCACTTT. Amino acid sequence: CASSILTGSPLHF.

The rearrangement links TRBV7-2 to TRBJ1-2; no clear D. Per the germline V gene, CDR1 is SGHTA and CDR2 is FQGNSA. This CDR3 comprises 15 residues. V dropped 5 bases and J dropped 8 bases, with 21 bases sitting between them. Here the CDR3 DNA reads TGTGCCAGCAGCGCAAACGGCGGGTTTATAGGGGGCTACACCTTC. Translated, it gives CASSANGGFIGGYTF.

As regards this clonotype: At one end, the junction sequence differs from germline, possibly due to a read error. For the CDR3, the DNA is TGCGCCAGCAGCTTGTCTGGTTTCTCACCCCTCCACTTT. It codes for CASSLSGFSPLHF. The chain recombines TRBV7-2 with TRBJ1-6; no reliable D call. The CDR3 is 13 amino acids. Germline V gene sequence: CDR1 SGHTA, CDR2 FQGNSA.

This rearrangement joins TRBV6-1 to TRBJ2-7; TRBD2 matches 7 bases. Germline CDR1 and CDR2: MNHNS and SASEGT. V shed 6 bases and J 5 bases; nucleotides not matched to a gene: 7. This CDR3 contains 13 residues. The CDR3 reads CASRIGTTNEQYF. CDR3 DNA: TGTGCCAGCAGAATCGGGACTACCAACGAGCAGTACTTC.

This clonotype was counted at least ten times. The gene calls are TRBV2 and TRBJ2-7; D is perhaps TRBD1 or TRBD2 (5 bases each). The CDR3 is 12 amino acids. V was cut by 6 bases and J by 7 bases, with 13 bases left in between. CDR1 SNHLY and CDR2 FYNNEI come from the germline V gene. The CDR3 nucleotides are TGTGCCAGCAGCGGGACCTCGGGAGAGCAGTACTTC. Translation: CASSGTSGEQYF.

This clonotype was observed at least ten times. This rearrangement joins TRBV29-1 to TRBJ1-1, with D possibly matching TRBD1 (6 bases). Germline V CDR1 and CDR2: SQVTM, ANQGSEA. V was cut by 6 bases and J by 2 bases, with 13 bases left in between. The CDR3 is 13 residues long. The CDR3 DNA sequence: TGCAGCGTCGACCGGGACACAAACACTGAAGCTTTCTTT. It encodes CSVDRDTNTEAFF.

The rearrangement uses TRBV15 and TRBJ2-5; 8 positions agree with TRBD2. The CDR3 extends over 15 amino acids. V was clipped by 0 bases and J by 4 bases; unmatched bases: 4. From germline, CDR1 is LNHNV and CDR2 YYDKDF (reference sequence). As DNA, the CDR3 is TGTGCCACCAGCAGAGAAGTAGCGGGGAGAGAGACCCAGTACTTC. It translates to CATSREVAGRETQYF.

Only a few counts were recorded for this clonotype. CDR3: CASSGVYSYEQYF. CDR3 nucleotide sequence: TGTGCCAGCAGCGGCGTTTACTCCTACGAGCAGTACTTC. The rearrangement links TRBV2 to TRBJ2-7; the D is unclear. CDR3 length: 13 residues. Germline loops: CDR1 SNHLY, CDR2 FYNNEI. V was pared by 6 bases and J by 0 bases, with 9 bases between.

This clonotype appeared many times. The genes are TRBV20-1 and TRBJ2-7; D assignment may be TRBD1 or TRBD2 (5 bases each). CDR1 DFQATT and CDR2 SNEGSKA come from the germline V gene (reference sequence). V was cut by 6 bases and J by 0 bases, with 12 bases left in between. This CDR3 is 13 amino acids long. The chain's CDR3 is CSAGTVNSYEQYF. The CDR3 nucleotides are TGCAGTGCCGGGACGGTTAACTCCTACGAGCAGTACTTC.

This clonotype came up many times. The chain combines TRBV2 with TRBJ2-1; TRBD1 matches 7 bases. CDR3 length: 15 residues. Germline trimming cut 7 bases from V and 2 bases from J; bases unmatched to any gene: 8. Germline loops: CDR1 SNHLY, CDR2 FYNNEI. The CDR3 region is CASIPRDSTYNEQFF. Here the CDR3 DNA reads TGTGCCAGCATCCCAAGGGACAGTACCTACAATGAGCAGTTCTTC.

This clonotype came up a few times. CDR3 DNA sequence: TGTGCCAGCAGCAGGGACAGGGAAGAGACCCAGTACTTC. Residues: CASSRDREETQYF. This chain connects TRBV12-3 or TRBV12-4 to TRBJ2-5; 9 bases match TRBD1. V lost 6 bases to trimming and J lost 3 bases; unmatched junction nucleotides: 2. This CDR3 spans 13 amino acids.

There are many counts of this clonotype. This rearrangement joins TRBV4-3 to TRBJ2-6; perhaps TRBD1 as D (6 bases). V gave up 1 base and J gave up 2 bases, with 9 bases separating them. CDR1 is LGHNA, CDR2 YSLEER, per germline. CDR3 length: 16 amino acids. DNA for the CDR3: TGCGCCAGCAGCCAAGCTCCAGGGGCTGGGGCCAACGTCCTGACTTTC. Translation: CASSQAPGAGANVLTF.

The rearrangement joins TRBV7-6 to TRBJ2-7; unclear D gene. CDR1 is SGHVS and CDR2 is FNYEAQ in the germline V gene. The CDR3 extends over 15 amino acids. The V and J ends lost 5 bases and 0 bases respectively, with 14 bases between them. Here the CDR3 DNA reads TGTGCCAGCAGCACCCTACCCTCAGGCTCCTACGAGCAGTACTTC. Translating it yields CASSTLPSGSYEQYF.

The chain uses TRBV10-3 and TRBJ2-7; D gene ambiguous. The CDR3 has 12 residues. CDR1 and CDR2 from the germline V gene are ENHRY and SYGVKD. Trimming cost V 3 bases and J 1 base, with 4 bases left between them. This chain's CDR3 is CAISEESYEQYF. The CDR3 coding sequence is TGTGCCATCAGTGAAGAGTCCTACGAGCAGTACTTC.

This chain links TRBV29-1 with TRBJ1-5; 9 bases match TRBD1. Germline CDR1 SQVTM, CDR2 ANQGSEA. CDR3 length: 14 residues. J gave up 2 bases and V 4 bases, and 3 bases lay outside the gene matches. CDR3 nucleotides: TGCAGCGTTGCGGGACAGGGAGGCAATCAGCCCCAGCATTTT. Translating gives CSVAGQGGNQPQHF.

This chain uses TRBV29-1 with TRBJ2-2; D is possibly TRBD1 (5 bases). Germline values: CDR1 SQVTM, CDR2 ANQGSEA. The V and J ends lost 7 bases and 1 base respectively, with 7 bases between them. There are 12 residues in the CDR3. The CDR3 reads CSARGNTGELFF. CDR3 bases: TGCAGCGCTAGGGGGAACACCGGGGAGCTGTTTTTT.